The source of this T cell receptor beta chain is a study of response to subunit inactivated influenza vaccine. Each CDR3 protein gets one entry after TCRdb re-called the RT-PCR reads with MiXCR. Of around 570,000 distinct CDR3 sequences in the sample, around 10% were seen once. Trimming left V 2 bases short and J 5 bases short, with 7 bases between. Germline V gene lookup returns CDR1 SGHTA and CDR2 FQGTGA. This CDR3 is 13 amino acids long. The data also belong to a second study, concerning T cells expressing NK-cell markers. That investigation notes: 5'RACE template switching built TCR beta cDNA with unique molecular identifiers. Seven HCMV-seropositive donors and one seronegative donor made up the eight sequenced donors. Sorting of alpha-beta TCR T cells alone was achieved in several experiments with an anti-gamma-delta TCR antibody. Several donors' CD3+CD56-NKG2C+ cells were dominated by the same clonotypes. It is unclear if expanded NKG2C-expressing clones target HCMV antigens.

The rearrangement links TRBV7-3 to TRBJ2-1; D is undetermined. The sample here was PBMCs from blood, taken on the day of vaccination. This TCR was sampled from a man aged 50 or older who received an inactivated influenza vaccine. For the CDR3, the DNA is TGTGCCAGCAGCTTATCAGAGGACAATGAGCAGTTCTTC. Residues: CASSLSEDNEQFF.